The rows below give T cell receptor beta chains drawn from one sample of a study of CD8 T cells in Susac syndrome. TCRdb reprocessed the immunoSEQ multiplex PCR reads with MiXCR, giving one entry per CDR3 protein. This sample yields roughly 200,000 distinct CDR3 sequences, of which over 90% are seen a single time; just over 0.08% belongs to the top ten. The material sequenced was CD4+ T cells from PBMCs. These receptors were collected from a human donor with multiple sclerosis. The CDR3 runs from the conserved cysteine through the conserved F or W. A D gene is named only where the DNA matches it firmly. Only some rows state a clone size, as once, few, many or a class for expanded clones.

CASSDNFSGNTIYF	TGTGCCAGCAGTGATAACTTCTCTGGAAACACCATATATTTT	-	-	TRBV25-1	TRBJ1-3
CASSPPNLENTEAFF	TGTGCCAGCAGTCCGCCGAATTTGGAGAACACTGAAGCTTTCTTT	once	-	TRBV2	TRBJ1-1
CAWSSGQLNQPQHF	TGTGCCTGGAGTTCGGGACAGCTAAATCAGCCCCAGCATTTT	-	TRBD1	TRBV30	TRBJ1-5
CASPGGTEAFF	TGTGCCTCTCCCGGGGGCACTGAAGCTTTCTTT	-	-	TRBV30	TRBJ1-1
CASRHPGEKLFF	TGTGCCAGCCGCCACCCGGGAGAAAAACTGTTTTTT	-	-	TRBV27	TRBJ1-4
CASLEGGANVLTF	TGTGCCTCCCTCGAAGGAGGGGCCAACGTCCTGACTTTC	-	-	TRBV2	TRBJ2-6
CSAPGPGKETQYF	TGCAGTGCCCCCGGCCCGGGGAAAGAGACCCAGTACTTC	-	-	TRBV20-1	TRBJ2-5
CASRSSGGEFYGYTF	TGTGCCAGCAGATCCTCAGGGGGAGAATTCTATGGCTACACCTTC	-	TRBD1	TRBV27	TRBJ1-2
CASSLSFETQYF	TGTGCCAGCAGCTTATCATTTGAGACCCAGTACTTC	once	-	TRBV7-2	TRBJ2-5
CASSPLGGLQETQYF	TGTGCCAGCTCACCACTCGGGGGCCTCCAAGAGACCCAGTACTTC	once	-	TRBV18	TRBJ2-5
CASSRGTGRMYTEAFF	TGTGCCAGCAGCCGAGGGACAGGGAGGATGTATACTGAAGCTTTCTTT	-	TRBD1	TRBV3-1	TRBJ1-1
CSATDQSGANVLTF	TGCAGTGCTACGGACCAGTCTGGGGCCAACGTCCTGACTTTC	-	-	TRBV20-1	TRBJ2-6
CASGRGTGELFF	TGTGCCAGCGGGAGAGGCACCGGGGAGCTGTTTTTT	-	-	TRBV7-3	TRBJ2-2
CASSLEGFTYNEQFF	TGTGCCAGCAGCTTGGAGGGTTTCACCTACAATGAGCAGTTCTTC	-	-	TRBV11-2	TRBJ2-1
CSVRPFSGTGELFF	TGCAGCGTCAGACCATTCTCGGGGACCGGGGAGCTGTTTTTT	-	-	TRBV29-1	TRBJ2-2
CASSQRGAGWNSPLHF	TGTGCCAGCAGCCAAAGGGGGGCAGGGTGGAATTCACCCCTCCACTTT	-	-	TRBV3-1	TRBJ1-6
CASSLEVGSPPLHF	TGTGCCAGCAGCTTAGAAGTGGGATCCCCACCCCTCCACTTT	-	-	TRBV7-9	TRBJ1-6
CASSQDSGSQPQHF	TGTGCCAGCAGCCAAGACTCCGGCAGTCAGCCCCAGCATTTT	-	-	TRBV4-2	TRBJ1-5
CATRTVATNEKLFF	TGTGCCACCCGGACGGTTGCAACTAATGAAAAACTGTTTTTT	-	-	TRBV27	TRBJ1-4
CASSVDHRADFTGELFF	TGTGCCAGCAGCGTAGATCACAGGGCGGATTTTACCGGGGAGCTGTTTTTT	-	-	TRBV9	TRBJ2-2
CASSLEWGSYNEQFF	TGTGCCAGCAGCTTAGAGTGGGGCTCCTACAATGAGCAGTTCTTC	-	-	TRBV7-2	TRBJ2-1
CASSPLSGELFF	TGTGCCAGTAGTCCCCTATCCGGGGAGCTGTTTTTT	-	-	TRBV19	TRBJ2-2
CASRSSDRNTEAFF	TGTGCCAGCAGGTCATCGGACAGGAACACTGAAGCTTTCTTT	once	-	TRBV11-2	TRBJ1-1
CAWSRQELGYTF	TGTGCCTGGAGTCGACAGGAGTTAGGCTACACCTTC	-	-	TRBV30	TRBJ1-2
CAWSVSQGRGYTF	TGTGCCTGGAGTGTATCGCAGGGAAGAGGCTACACCTTC	-	-	TRBV30	TRBJ1-2
CSASWQVVNQPQHF	TGCAGTGCTAGTTGGCAGGTCGTGAATCAGCCCCAGCATTTT	once	-	TRBV20-1	TRBJ1-5
CSARDRGRSTDTQYF	TGCAGTGCTAGAGATCGAGGGCGGAGCACAGATACGCAGTATTTT	-	-	TRBV20-1	TRBJ2-3
CAWSGGSQETQYF	TGTGCCTGGAGTGGTGGAAGCCAAGAGACCCAGTACTTC	-	-	TRBV30	TRBJ2-5
CASSQDGGWTEAFF	TGCGCCAGCAGCCAAGATGGGGGGTGGACTGAAGCTTTCTTT	-	-	TRBV4-1	TRBJ1-1
CASRSQSGSYGYTF	TGTGCCAGCAGGTCCCAATCCGGGAGTTATGGCTACACCTTC	-	-	TRBV6-6	TRBJ1-2
CSARERAGAYEQYF	TGCAGTGCTAGAGAAAGGGCGGGTGCCTACGAGCAGTACTTC	-	-	TRBV20-1	TRBJ2-7
CASSQPGTGGSGYTF	TGTGCCAGCAGCCAGCCCGGGACAGGGGGCAGTGGCTACACCTTC	-	TRBD1	TRBV4-2	TRBJ1-2
CASSIGTGNYGYTF	TGTGCCAGTAGTATCGGGACGGGTAACTATGGCTACACCTTC	-	-	TRBV19	TRBJ1-2
CSALLKTGAGYTF	TGCAGTGCCTTACTTAAAACAGGGGCTGGCTACACCTTC	-	TRBD1	TRBV20-1	TRBJ1-2
CASSGLAGQYQETQYF	TGTGCCTCCAGCGGACTAGCGGGGCAGTACCAAGAGACCCAGTACTTC	-	TRBD2	TRBV2	TRBJ2-5
CASSLVQGFGSEAFF	TGTGCCAGCAGCTTAGTTCAGGGGTTCGGCAGTGAAGCTTTCTTT	-	-	TRBV7-2	TRBJ1-1
CSVVGGADQPQHF	TGCAGCGTTGTGGGGGGGGCCGATCAGCCCCAGCATTTT	-	-	TRBV29-1	TRBJ1-5
CASSVPPDRGGELFF	TGTGCCAGCAGTGTACCCCCCGACAGGGGGGGGGAGCTGTTTTTT	-	TRBD1	TRBV27	TRBJ2-2
CASSQRRTGGADEQYF	TGTGCCAGCAGCCAACGAAGGACAGGGGGCGCGGACGAGCAGTACTTC	-	TRBD1	TRBV3-1	TRBJ2-7
CSAQHGGSGANVLTF	TGCAGCGCACAGCATGGGGGCTCTGGGGCCAACGTCCTGACTTTC	-	-	TRBV29-1	TRBJ2-6
CASSLLPFSPLHF	TGTGCCAGCAGTTTATTGCCGTTCTCACCCCTCCACTTT	-	-	TRBV28	TRBJ1-6
CAWSAGGGRTF	TGTGCCTGGAGCGCAGGGGGGGGGCGAACCTTC	-	-	TRBV30	TRBJ2-7
CASSVGKVTSYNEQFF	TGTGCCAGCAGCGTAGGCAAGGTAACCTCCTACAATGAGCAGTTCTTC	-	-	TRBV9	TRBJ2-1
CASSLRQGDQPQHF	TGTGCCAGCAGCCTCCGACAGGGTGATCAGCCCCAGCATTTT	few	TRBD1	TRBV7-2	TRBJ1-5
CSGQQGPYTDTQYF	TGCAGCGGCCAACAGGGTCCCTACACAGATACGCAGTATTTT	-	-	TRBV29-1	TRBJ2-3
CSATRTSESSTDTQYF	TGCAGTGCTACTCGGACTAGCGAATCTAGCACAGATACGCAGTATTTT	-	TRBD2	TRBV20-1	TRBJ2-3
CATSRGSGGVNEQFF	TGTGCCACCAGCAGAGGTAGCGGGGGGGTAAATGAGCAGTTCTTC	-	TRBD2	TRBV15	TRBJ2-1
CAWSQQGARETQYF	TGTGCCTGGAGCCAACAGGGGGCTAGGGAGACCCAGTACTTC	-	TRBD1	TRBV30	TRBJ2-5
CASSTEGDGYTF	TGTGCCAGCAGCACCGAAGGAGATGGCTACACCTTC	-	-	TRBV11-2	TRBJ1-2
CSAGIDSYEQYF	TGCAGCGCCGGGATCGACAGCTACGAGCAGTACTTC	-	-	TRBV29-1	TRBJ2-7
CASSQETGGLANYGYTF	TGTGCCAGCAGCCAAGAAACCGGGGGGCTCGCTAACTATGGCTACACCTTC	-	-	TRBV4-2	TRBJ1-2
CSAMPGVGNQPQHF	TGCAGTGCCATGCCAGGGGTTGGCAATCAGCCCCAGCATTTT	-	-	TRBV20-1	TRBJ1-5
CSASGSARQETQYF	TGCAGTGCTTCGGGGTCCGCCCGACAAGAGACCCAGTACTTC	-	-	TRBV20-1	TRBJ2-5
CASSLGPSWDNEQFF	TGTGCCAGCAGCTTAGGCCCTAGTTGGGACAATGAGCAGTTCTTC	-	-	TRBV11-3	TRBJ2-1
CASSKIFLFPETQYF	TGTGCCAGCAGCAAAATTTTTCTCTTCCCGGAGACCCAGTACTTC	-	-	TRBV5-6	TRBJ2-5